This TCR beta chain was captured in a study of blood T cell repertoires in COVID-19. The wider study: The samples span acute and convalescent COVID-19 from the United States, Italy and Spain. T cells, B-cell-depleted T cells, or PBMCs provided the cDNA or gDNA that served as material.

In the original processing: How many nucleated cells were present was estimated from reference gene primer amplification. Produced via immunoSEQ multiplex PCR; TCRdb's table is partial and in-frame only. That table furnishes V, J and clone size, whereas the DNA furnished D and trimming. The data hold about 190,000 clones, with more than 85% observed a single time. Trimming removed 3 bases at V and 0 bases at J, with 8 bases between. This CDR3 is 14 amino acids long. In germline, CDR1 is SEHNR, CDR2 FQNEAQ (reference sequence). The chain employs TRBV7-9 and TRBJ1-1, with D perhaps matching TRBD1 (5 bases). This clonotype was obtained from a man between 65 and 85 years old with active or convalescent COVID-19. Sequencing input: peripheral blood. The CDR3 DNA reads TGTGCCAGCAGCTTGGGGACTATGAACACTGAAGCTTTCTTT. This translates into CASSLGTMNTEAFF.